This TCR beta chain was sequenced during a study of blood T cell repertoires in COVID-19. As handled by the study authors: Researchers report that nucleated cell counts were estimated from reference gene primer amplification. Generated by immunoSEQ multiplex PCR, the TCRdb table keeps only in-frame clones and is missing some. V and J calls and clone size are as listed in that table; D and trimming were resolved from the DNA. This table has approximately 74,000 clones, 91% appearing once. The CDR3 has 17 amino acids. Germline V gives CDR1 MGHRA, CDR2 YSYEKL. V lost 2 bases and J lost 5; bases outside the gene matches: 9.

This receptor was obtained from a woman aged 55-75 years with active COVID-19. This chain links TRBV4-1 with TRBJ2-5, with 12 bases lining up with TRBD2. Sequenced: peripheral blood. CDR3 loop: CASSQRLAGGPGETQYF. Here the CDR3 DNA reads TGCGCCAGCAGCCAACGCCTAGCGGGAGGGCCGGGGGAGACCCAGTACTTC.